These T cell receptor beta chains were read from a single sample in a study of blood T cell repertoires in COVID-19. TCRdb's table, derived via immunoSEQ multiplex PCR, lists solely in-frame clones and lacks some. The top ten clones hold about 1% of a sample with about 380,000 clones, approximately 80% of them seen once. Sequencing used peripheral blood. The source is a human donor with acute or convalescent COVID-19. The donor label of this sample is uncertain. Both conserved end residues are part of each CDR3. A D gene is named only where the DNA matches it firmly. A row's size may be missing; if present it is once, few, many or a size class.

TRBJ1-3 | - | TRBV5-1 | - | CASTDISGNTIYF | TGCGCCAGCACAGACATCTCTGGAAACACCATATATTTT
TRBJ2-5 | - | TRBV10-2 | - | CASSWTEETQYF | TGCGCCAGCAGTTGGACAGAAGAGACCCAGTACTTC
TRBJ1-2 | - | TRBV7-2 | - | CASSLVFRDLSGYTF | TGTGCCAGCAGCTTAGTGTTCAGGGATTTATCTGGCTACACCTTC
TRBJ1-1 | - | TRBV6-5 | - | CASSYGGSEAFF | TGTGCCAGCAGTTACGGGGGGTCTGAAGCTTTCTTT
TRBJ1-1 | - | TRBV12-3/TRBV12-4 | - | CASTQNTEAFF | TGTGCCAGCACCCAAAACACTGAAGCTTTCTTT
TRBJ2-7 | - | TRBV10-2 | TRBD2 | CASIRTTSSEQYF | TGCGCCAGCATTCGAACGACTAGCAGCGAGCAGTACTTC
TRBJ1-1 | - | TRBV14 | - | CASSRLENTEAFF | TGTGCCAGCAGCCGGTTAGAGAACACTGAAGCTTTCTTT
TRBJ2-3 | - | TRBV7-8 | - | CASSFRVVAFRTDTQYF | TGTGCCAGCAGCTTCCGAGTTGTAGCGTTTCGCACAGATACGCAGTATTTT
TRBJ2-5 | - | TRBV7-7 | - | CASSLGGGSRWETQYF | TGTGCCAGCAGCTTAGGTGGTGGCAGCAGGTGGGAGACCCAGTACTTC
TRBJ1-1 | - | TRBV6-5 | - | CASSPQGKGTEAFF | TGTGCCAGCAGCCCGCAGGGTAAGGGCACTGAAGCTTTCTTT
TRBJ1-3 | - | TRBV5-1 | TRBD1 | CASSHRGNSGNTIYF | TGCGCCAGCAGCCACAGGGGTAACTCTGGAAACACCATATATTTT
TRBJ2-1 | - | TRBV2 | - | CASTQTALSSYNEQFF | TGTGCCAGCACCCAAACCGCTTTGAGCTCCTACAATGAGCAGTTCTTC
TRBJ2-7 | few | TRBV5-1 | TRBD2 | CASSLGQGASSGSTYEQYF | TGCGCCAGCAGCTTGGGCCAGGGCGCGTCTAGCGGGAGTACCTACGAGCAGTACTTC
TRBJ2-3 | - | TRBV5-1 | TRBD1 | CASSQSGTGADTQYF | TGCGCCAGCAGCCAGTCCGGGACAGGGGCAGATACGCAGTATTTT
TRBJ2-3 | - | TRBV2 | TRBD2 | CASSGTSGGAGGTQYF | TGTGCCAGCAGTGGGACTAGCGGGGGTGCCGGCGGTACGCAGTATTTT
TRBJ2-4 | - | TRBV27 | TRBD2 | CASSSPQRGGFDIQYF | TGTGCCAGCAGTTCGCCCCAGCGGGGGGGCTTTGACATTCAGTACTTC
TRBJ1-1 | once | TRBV30 | - | CAWASGTLGTEAFF | TGTGCCTGGGCGAGCGGGACCCTGGGGACTGAAGCTTTCTTT
TRBJ1-2 | few | TRBV11-2 | - | CASSLQGVGYGYTF | TGTGCCAGCAGCTTACAAGGGGTCGGCTATGGCTACACCTTC
TRBJ2-1 | - | TRBV7-2 | - | CASSKNSPQKYNEQFF | TGTGCCAGCAGCAAAAACAGCCCTCAAAAATACAATGAGCAGTTCTTC